The following is a T cell receptor beta chain sequence with its context. The antigen is undetermined. This sample is part of a study of T-cell reconstitution after alpha-beta-depleted transplantation in children. Study observations and caveats: Some patients' high day-60 TCRbeta diversity was traced to surviving recipient T cells and thymic progenitors. As was reported, about two months after transplant, alpha-beta T cells came from several hundred expanded graft clones. Newly produced T cells mostly provided counts and TCRbeta diversity after one year, as hyperexpanded clones declined.

The CDR3 consists of 15 residues. Germline lookup yields CDR1 MGHRA and CDR2 YSYEKL. V gave up 7 bases and J gave up 2 bases, with 16 bases separating them. Unique molecular identifiers were incorporated during preparation of the TCRbeta library. MiXCR was run by TCRdb on the PCR reads, yielding one entry per CDR3 protein. The data show hundreds of thousands of distinct CDR3 sequences, with 15% to 20% seen just once and about 4.6% held by the top ten. The sequence came from a male patient aged 10-17 years who had a stem cell transplant for acute lymphoblastic leukemia, so the T cells may come from the graft donor. This chain links TRBV4-1 with TRBJ2-3; tentatively, D is TRBD2 (7 bases). The sample was PBMCs, mostly from graft donor cells, taken 360 days after TCRalphabeta/CD19-depleted stem cell transplant. CDR3 nucleotides: TGCGCCAGCACACTGGTCGGGGGGCCCACAGATACGCAGTATTTT. Residues: CASTLVGGPTDTQYF.